The TCR beta chain under discussion was sequenced for a study of technical replicates of blood from a few donors. Germline V lookup: CDR1 SGHRS, CDR2 YFSETQ. CDR3 length: 14 residues. Deletions cut 4 bases from V and 5 bases from J, with 16 bases between. Produced via immunoSEQ multiplex PCR; TCRdb's table is partial and in-frame only. The table records some 60,000 clones, over 85% of them present only once. The TCR was taken from a human donor in good health. Some clones in this sample may be carry-over from other donors' samples. Material for sequencing was PBMCs. V is TRBV5-1 and J is TRBJ2-7; TRBD2 might be the D (7 bases). CDR3 protein: CASSDRRGANEQYF. In DNA, the CDR3 is TGCGCCAGCAGCGACAGACGGGGGGCCAACGAGCAGTACTTC.